Shown below are 19 T cell receptor beta chains from a single sample sequenced in a study of beta chain features in type 1 diabetes (dated by TCRdb to about 2018). Libraries were built with the immunoSEQ multiplex PCR assay. The entire isolated RNA was reverse transcribed using the High Capacity cDNA Reverse Transcription Kit, and thus expressed TCRB transcripts were sequenced. TCRdb retrieved this table from immuneACCESS and kept in-frame rearrangements only. Not all clones are present; in checked studies, unresolved V genes account for under half, and no reason is known for the remainder. This sample has 900,000 or so clones in its table, and roughly 15% of those were observed once. The leading ten clones occupy 0.023% of the sample. Sequencing used naive CD4+ T cells from blood. The cell subset or site label on this specimen signifies: true naive CD4+ T cells. These receptors were obtained from a woman younger than 35 in good health.

The rearrangement uses TRBV7-3 and TRBJ2-3; TRBD1 aligns across 7 bases. This CDR3 spans 15 amino acids. The germline CDR1 and CDR2 sequences are SGHTA and FQGTGA. The trim removed 5 bases at V and 2 bases at J, leaving 7 bases unmatched. The CDR3 protein is CASSRTGQLTDTQYF. For the CDR3, the DNA is TGTGCCAGCAGCAGGACGGGACAGCTCACAGATACGCAGTATTTT.

V gene TRBV6-5 combines with J gene TRBJ2-3; no clear D. The V end lost 6 bases, the J end lost 8 bases, and 9 bases lay between the germline ends. The CDR3 has 11 amino acids. Looked up from germline, CDR1 is MNHEY and CDR2 is SVGAGI. The CDR3 reads CASSLPPTQYF. CDR3 sequence (DNA): TGTGCCAGCAGCCTCCCCCCTACGCAGTATTTT.

The chain links TRBV11-2 to TRBJ2-7; D call uncertain. The CDR3 extends over 12 amino acids. V was clipped by 6 bases and J by 1 base, with 7 bases between them. CDR1 is SGHAT, CDR2 FQNNGV, per germline. The CDR3 DNA is TGTGCCAGCAGGGGCCGTTCCTACGAGCAGTACTTC. Amino acids: CASRGRSYEQYF. The full variable domain, in which reference TRBV11-2 and TRBJ2-7 provide the parts outside the CDR3, is EAGVAQSPRYKIIEKRQSVAFWCNPISGHATLYWYQQILGQGPKLLIQFQNNGVVDDSQLPKDRFSAERLKGVDSTLKIQPAKLEDSAVYLCASRGRSYEQYFGPGTRLTVT.

The V call is TRBV18, the J call TRBJ2-2; D may be TRBD1 or TRBD2 (5 bases each). V gave up 5 bases and J gave up 4 bases, with 17 bases separating them. This CDR3 region has 16 residues. In germline, CDR1 is KGHSH, CDR2 LQKENI. The CDR3 nucleotides are TGTGCCAGCTCATCCTTCGGGGCTAGCCGCACCGGGGAGCTGTTTTTT. It yields the protein CASSSFGASRTGELFF. Supplemented by reference TRBV18 and TRBJ2-2, the full variable domain reads NAGVMQNPRHLVRRRGQEARLRCSPMKGHSHVYWYRQLPEEGLKFMVYLQKENIIDESGMPKERFSAEFPKEGPSILRIQQVVRGDSAAYFCASSSFGASRTGELFFGEGSRLTVL.

This clone was observed a handful of times. The rearrangement uses TRBV6-6 and TRBJ2-7; 11 bases match TRBD1. The V segment lost 4 bases and the J segment 1 base; nucleotides outside the gene matches: 3. In germline, CDR1 is MNHNY, CDR2 SVGAGI (reference sequence). This CDR3 is built from 15 residues. The CDR3 spells CASSFGQGASYEQYF. The CDR3 DNA is TGTGCCAGCAGTTTCGGACAGGGGGCATCCTACGAGCAGTACTTC.

This clone was counted a few times. V is TRBV25-1 and J is TRBJ2-3; D gene uncertain. The CDR3 has 11 residues. Germline assignment: CDR1 MGHDK and CDR2 SYGVNS. Trimming removed 5 bases at V and 4 bases at J, with 4 bases between. Written as DNA, the CDR3 is TGTGCCAGCAGTAGGTCAGATACGCAGTATTTT. This sequence encodes CASSRSDTQYF. Full variable domain (remainder filled in from reference TRBV25-1 and TRBJ2-3): EADIYQTPRYLVIGTGKKITLECSQTMGHDKMYWYQQDPGMELHLIHYSYGVNSTEKGDLSSESTVSRIRTEHFPLTLESARPSHTSQYLCASSRSDTQYFGPGTRLTVL.

The chain joins TRBV2 to TRBJ1-2; D gene unclear. V dropped 6 bases and J dropped 8 bases, with 31 bases sitting between them. From germline, CDR1 is SNHLY and CDR2 FYNNEI. The CDR3 loop spans 18 amino acids. The CDR3 loop reads CASRNAPGTKQFPWGYTF. CDR3 bases: TGTGCCAGCAGAAACGCCCCGGGCACGAAACAATTCCCCTGGGGCTACACCTTC.

In this sample, this clone turned up a few times. The genes are TRBV25-1 and TRBJ2-2, with TRBD2 matching 10 bases. After removal of 5 bases from V and 4 bases from J, the junction contained 1 base not matched to a gene. The CDR3 consists of 14 residues. Germline values: CDR1 MGHDK, CDR2 SYGVNS. The CDR3 sequence: CASSLAGATGELFF. The CDR3 DNA reads as TGTGCCAGCAGTCTAGCGGGAGCCACCGGGGAGCTGTTTTTT. The complete variable domain, with remaining parts taken from reference TRBV25-1 and TRBJ2-2, reads EADIYQTPRYLVIGTGKKITLECSQTMGHDKMYWYQQDPGMELHLIHYSYGVNSTEKGDLSSESTVSRIRTEHFPLTLESARPSHTSQYLCASSLAGATGELFFGEGSRLTVL.

On this clone: Other DNA sequences in this specimen translate into the identical CDR3. The chain combines TRBV7-9 with TRBJ2-7; maybe TRBD1 (5 bases). Trimming took off 2 bases at V and 3 bases at J, with 11 bases between the two ends. Germline loops: CDR1 SEHNR, CDR2 FQNEAQ (reference sequence). This CDR3 has 14 amino acids. The CDR3 coding sequence is TGTGCCAGCAGCTTATTTGACAGTAACTACGAGCAGTACTTC. As protein: CASSLFDSNYEQYF.

This clone was found a few times. The chain is built from TRBV7-9 and TRBJ1-1; D unresolved. The CDR3 totals 11 residues. Trimming left V 5 bases short and J 6 bases short, with 7 bases between. Germline V lookup: CDR1 SEHNR, CDR2 FQNEAQ (reference sequence). The CDR3 DNA sequence: TGTGCCAGCAGCCCATCCCCTGAAGCTTTCTTT. Its protein product is CASSPSPEAFF.

This CDR3 reads CASSLRLASTDTQYF. DNA of the CDR3: TGTGCCAGCAGTTTGCGGCTAGCTAGCACAGATACGCAGTATTTT. V usage is TRBV6-5 and J usage is TRBJ2-3, with D perhaps matching TRBD2 (5 bases). From germline, CDR1 is MNHEY and CDR2 SVGAGI. Trimming cost V 4 bases and J 0 bases, with 11 bases left between them. The CDR3 has 15 residues.

The rearrangement uses TRBV4-2 and TRBJ2-1; D ambiguous. CDR1 is LGHNA, CDR2 YNFKEQ, per germline. Trimming took off 1 base at V and 0 bases at J, with 10 bases between the two ends. The CDR3 consists of 16 residues. The CDR3 DNA sequence: TGTGCCAGCAGCCAAGTCGCGCGGAGCTCCTACAATGAGCAGTTCTTC. It yields the protein CASSQVARSSYNEQFF.

Only a few counts were recorded for this clone. The chain couples TRBV28 to TRBJ2-5, with D possibly TRBD2 on 5 matching bases. The V and J ends lost 7 bases and 4 bases respectively, with 22 bases between them. This CDR3 spans 16 amino acids. Germline V lookup: CDR1 MDHEN, CDR2 SYDVKM. CDR3 DNA sequence: TGTGCCAGCAATCATCGCCGGCGGGCTATTCTAGAGACCCAGTACTTC. The encoded protein is CASNHRRRAILETQYF.

This clone has a handful of counts. The chain uses TRBV4-3 and TRBJ2-2; TRBD2 aligns across 7 bases. V lost 1 base, J lost 2 bases, and 10 bases stayed unmatched. Germline values: CDR1 LGHNA, CDR2 YSLEER. The CDR3 is 18 amino acids. The CDR3 DNA is TGCGCCAGCAGCCAAGGCGGGAGTGCCTTGACAAACACCGGGGAGCTGTTTTTT. It yields the protein CASSQGGSALTNTGELFF.

This chain links TRBV29-1 with TRBJ2-1, with 7 bases fitting TRBD1. The germline V gene has CDR1 SQVTM and CDR2 ANQGSEA. With 8 bases clipped from V and 0 bases from J, the junction kept 4 bases outside the gene matches. This CDR3 has 13 residues. CDR3 region: CSLRDSSYNEQFF. The CDR3 coding sequence is TGCAGCCTGAGGGACAGCTCCTACAATGAGCAGTTCTTC.

This sequence joins TRBV6-5 and TRBJ2-1, with 7 bases matching TRBD1. The CDR3 consists of 16 residues. Looked up from germline, CDR1 is MNHEY and CDR2 is SVGAGI. Trimming removed 2 bases from V and 3 bases from J; junction bases left unmatched: 7. The CDR3 loop is CASSYGPTGFYNEQFF. DNA of the CDR3: TGTGCCAGCAGTTACGGGCCGACAGGGTTCTACAATGAGCAGTTCTTC.

In DNA, the CDR3 is TGTGCCAGCTCACCACTCCGTGCTGGCTACGAGCAGTACTTC. Amino acids: CASSPLRAGYEQYF. The chain carries TRBV18 and TRBJ2-7; unclear D gene. V was clipped by 1 base and J by 3 bases, with 10 bases between them. Germline-derived CDR1 and CDR2 are KGHSH and LQKENI. This CDR3 has 14 amino acids. The variable domain in full, with the rest retrieved from reference TRBV18 and TRBJ2-7, is NAGVMQNPRHLVRRRGQEARLRCSPMKGHSHVYWYRQLPEEGLKFMVYLQKENIIDESGMPKERFSAEFPKEGPSILRIQQVVRGDSAAYFCASSPLRAGYEQYFGPGTRLTVT.

V gene TRBV4-3 combines with J gene TRBJ2-1, with 13 positions matching TRBD2. This CDR3 comprises 17 residues. The germline V gene has CDR1 LGHNA and CDR2 YSLEER. The trim removed 3 bases at V and 4 bases at J, leaving 6 bases unmatched. CDR3 nucleotide sequence: TGCGCCAGCAGCCAGGGGACTAGCGGGGATGCGTACAATGAGCAGTTCTTC. Translation: CASSQGTSGDAYNEQFF.

This clone was counted between two and nine times. This chain connects TRBV2 to TRBJ2-7; 7 nucleotides match TRBD2. The CDR3 has 13 amino acids. The germline V gene encodes CDR1 SNHLY and CDR2 FYNNEI. Trimming at V came to 5 bases and at J to 3 bases, leaving 4 bases not matched to a gene. CDR3: CASSSGEIYEQYF. For the CDR3, the DNA is TGTGCCAGCAGTAGCGGGGAGATCTACGAGCAGTACTTC.